The 6 T cell receptor beta chains below come from one sample, sequenced in a study of blood T cell repertoires in COVID-19. Sequenced by immunoSEQ multiplex PCR; TCRdb stores in-frame clones only, minus some. The table includes 250,000 to 300,000 clones, around 90% detected once. Sequenced: peripheral blood. These TCRs come from a woman aged 25 to 45 with acute or convalescent COVID-19.

The chain employs TRBV2 and TRBJ2-7, with unresolved D. CDR3 length: 13 residues. The V end was cut by 0 bases, the J end by 5 bases, with 8 bases between. CDR1 and CDR2 (germline): SNHLY, FYNNEI. In DNA, the CDR3 is TGTGCCAGCAGTGAAGCGCTGGGCCACGAGCAGTACTTC. This gives the protein CASSEALGHEQYF.

The chain links TRBV7-3 to TRBJ2-1; 10 bases agree with TRBD2. This CDR3 comprises 15 residues. V was clipped by 7 bases and J by 4 bases; unmatched bases: 7. CDR1 SGHTA and CDR2 FQGTGA come from the germline V gene. Here the CDR3 DNA reads TGTGCCAGCACCCCCGGGACTAGCGAATACAATGAGCAGTTCTTC. This codes for CASTPGTSEYNEQFF. The variable domain in full, with the rest retrieved from reference TRBV7-3 and TRBJ2-1, is GAGVSQTPSNKVTEKGKYVELRCDPISGHTALYWYRQSLGQGPEFLIYFQGTGAADDSGLPNDRFFAVRPEGSVSTLKIQRTERGDSAVYLCASTPGTSEYNEQFFGPGTRLTVL.

This clone was recorded once. J is TRBJ2-7 and V is TRBV9, with a tentative D call TRBD2 (6 bases). CDR3 length: 14 residues. Germline V CDR1 and CDR2: SGDLS, YYNGEE. The ends were cut back, 2 bases at V and 6 bases at J, with 15 bases in the middle. The CDR3 region is CASSVSGLTSEQYF. The CDR3 DNA reads TGTGCCAGCAGCGTTTCGGGACTCACCTCCGAGCAGTACTTC.

There are a few counts of this clone. This sequence joins TRBV5-6 and TRBJ2-2, with D uncertain. The CDR3 loop spans 16 amino acids. The ends were cut back, 1 base at V and 5 bases at J, with 15 bases in the middle. CDR1 and CDR2 (germline): SGHDT, YYEEEE. CDR3 residues: CASSLSAQSVTGELFF. The CDR3 region has the DNA TGTGCCAGCAGCTTGAGTGCACAGTCGGTGACCGGGGAGCTGTTTTTT.

This rearrangement joins TRBV29-1 to TRBJ2-1, with TRBD2 matching over 7 bases. This CDR3 is built from 18 residues. Germline CDR1 reads SQVTM; CDR2 reads ANQGSEA. J was trimmed by 6 bases and V by 8 bases; bases with no gene match: 25. In DNA, the CDR3 is TGCAGCTTGAATCTAGCGGTTGGAGGGTTGGGTCGGTCCAATGAGCAGTTCTTC. Translating it yields CSLNLAVGGLGRSNEQFF.

The V and J genes are TRBV19 and TRBJ2-5, with D possibly being TRBD2 (5 bases). Germline-derived CDR1 and CDR2 are LNHDA and SQIVND (reference sequence). The CDR3 has 15 residues. Trimming took off 4 bases at V and 5 bases at J, with 17 bases between the two ends. CDR3 in amino acids: CASSTNLIRRETQYF. CDR3 DNA sequence: TGTGCCAGTAGTACCAACTTAATAAGGAGGGAGACCCAGTACTTC. The variable domain in full, completed from reference TRBV19 and TRBJ2-5, reads DGGITQSPKYLFRKEGQNVTLSCEQNLNHDAMYWYRQDPGQGLRLIYYSQIVNDFQKGDIAEGYSVSREKKESFPLTVTSAQKNPTAFYLCASSTNLIRRETQYFGPGTRLLVL.